This T cell receptor beta chain was identified during a study of T-cell memory formation after mild COVID-19. MiXCR, run by TCRdb on the 5' RACE reads, gives a single entry per CDR3 protein. In the table there are 450,000 or so distinct CDR3 sequences, around a quarter of which are singletons. V shed 6 bases and J shed 5 bases, with 11 bases lying between them. The CDR3 is 13 residues long. Germline loops: CDR1 SGHTA, CDR2 FQGTGA. This TCR derives from an adult woman who had mild COVID-19 (a few samples of this study predate the infection). Cell type and time point are not known. The sequencing input was PBMCs or a T cell subset sorted from them (not recorded which). V usage is TRBV7-3 and J usage is TRBJ2-1; the D gene is possibly TRBD1 (6 bases). This CDR3 reads CASRLDRHNEQFF. The CDR3 DNA reads TGTGCCAGCAGATTGGACAGACACAATGAGCAGTTCTTC.